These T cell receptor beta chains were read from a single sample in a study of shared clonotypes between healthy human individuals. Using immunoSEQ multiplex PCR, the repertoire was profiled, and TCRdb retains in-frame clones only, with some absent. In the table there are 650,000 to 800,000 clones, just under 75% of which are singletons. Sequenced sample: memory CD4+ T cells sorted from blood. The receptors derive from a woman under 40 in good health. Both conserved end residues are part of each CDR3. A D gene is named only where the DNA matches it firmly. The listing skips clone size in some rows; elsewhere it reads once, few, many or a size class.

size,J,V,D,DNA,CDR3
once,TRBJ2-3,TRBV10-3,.,TGTGCCATCAGTGAGTCTACAAGCGGGCTGAGGCTAGATACGCAGTATTTT,CAISESTSGLRLDTQYF
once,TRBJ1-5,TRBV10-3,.,TGTGCCATCAGTGTTACCGGGCCCAATCAGCCCCAGCATTTT,CAISVTGPNQPQHF
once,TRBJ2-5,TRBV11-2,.,TGTGCCAGCAGCTTAGGTCCGGGAGTGGAGACCCAGTACTTC,CASSLGPGVETQYF
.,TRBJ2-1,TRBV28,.,TGTGCCAGCAGCTACCGGGACAACTCCTACAATGAGCAGTTCTTC,CASSYRDNSYNEQFF
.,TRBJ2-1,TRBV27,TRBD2,TGTGCCAGCAGTCCAGGGACTAGCGGGAGGTGGGAGCAGTTCTTC,CASSPGTSGRWEQFF
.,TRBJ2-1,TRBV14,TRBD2,TGTGCCAGCAGCCAAGGACTAGCGGGAGATAATGAGCAGTTCTTC,CASSQGLAGDNEQFF
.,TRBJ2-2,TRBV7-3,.,TGTGCCAGCAGCTTAGGAAACACCGGGGAGCTGTTTTTT,CASSLGNTGELFF
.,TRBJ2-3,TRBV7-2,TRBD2,TGTGCCAGCAGCCCCGGGACTAGCGGGAGATTAGATACGCAGTATTTT,CASSPGTSGRLDTQYF
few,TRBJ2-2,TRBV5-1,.,TGCGCCAGCGCCGGGACTCTCGCCGGGGAGCTGTTTTTT,CASAGTLAGELFF
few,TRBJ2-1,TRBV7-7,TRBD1,TGTGCCAGCAGCATGGGACAGGAAAGGGGTGAGCAGTTCTTC,CASSMGQERGEQFF
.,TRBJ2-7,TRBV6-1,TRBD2,TGTGCCAGCAGTGGGGGACTAGCGCTACCTGGCGAGCAGTACTTC,CASSGGLALPGEQYF
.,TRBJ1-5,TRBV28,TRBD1,TGTGCCAGCACTTCAGGGGGCAGGAATCAGCCCCAGCATTTT,CASTSGGRNQPQHF
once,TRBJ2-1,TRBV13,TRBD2,TGTGCCAGCAGCTTCAGGACTAGCGGATACAATGAGCAGTTCTTC,CASSFRTSGYNEQFF
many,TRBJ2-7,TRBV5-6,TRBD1,TGTGCCAGCAGCTTGGTTTTGGGACAGGGGGCTCACGAGCAGTACTTC,CASSLVLGQGAHEQYF
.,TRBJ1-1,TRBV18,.,TGTGCCAGCTCACCATCGAGTGGACGGGACACTGAAGCTTTCTTT,CASSPSSGRDTEAFF
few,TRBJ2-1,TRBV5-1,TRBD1,TGCGCCAGCAGCTTGGATTCCGCGACAGGGTCCAATGAGCAGTTCTTC,CASSLDSATGSNEQFF
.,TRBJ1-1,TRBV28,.,TGTGCCAGCAGTCCGCCATACCTTAATGGGCCGAACACTGAAGCTTTCTTT,CASSPPYLNGPNTEAFF
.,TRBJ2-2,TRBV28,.,TGTGCCAGCAGGCCAGGGACTTTTCCCACCGGGGAGCTGTTTTTT,CASRPGTFPTGELFF
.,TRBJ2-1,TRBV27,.,TGTGCCAGCAGTTCTCCAGCCCAGCCGGGACCCGGGATTGAGCAGTTCTTC,CASSSPAQPGPGIEQFF
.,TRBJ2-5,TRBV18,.,TGTGCCAGCTCACCCTCTGGGGCAGAGACCCAGTACTTC,CASSPSGAETQYF